The next 29 T cell receptor beta chains were all read from a single sample in a study of blood T cells in healthy people across ages. Alongside a J-beta primer mix, a sample-barcoded 5' primer served in a second PCR lasting about 7 to 12 cycles. One entry per CDR3 protein results from TCRdb running MiXCR on the 5' RACE reads. The repertoire consists of some 1.6 million distinct CDR3 sequences, with about 35% occurring once and the leading ten covering roughly 10%. The source material was blood. The receptors originated from a woman in her twenties or thirties in good health.

This clonotype was detected only a few times. V is TRBV4-1 and J is TRBJ2-7; D gene ambiguous. CDR1 is MGHRA and CDR2 is YSYEKL in the germline V gene. Trimming stripped 2 bases from V and 0 bases from J, with 11 bases between. This CDR3 has 15 amino acids. The CDR3 spells CASSQHRTVSYEQYF. CDR3 nucleotide sequence: TGCGCCAGCAGCCAACATAGGACGGTCTCCTACGAGCAGTACTTC.

This clonotype was found a few times. The junction and the germline gene differ at one end; a read error may be behind it. This rearrangement joins TRBV7-9 to TRBJ1-6; D is unclear. CDR3 length: 13 residues. Per the germline V gene, CDR1 is SEHNR and CDR2 is FQNEAQ (reference sequence). In nucleotides, the CDR3 is TGTGCCAGCAGCGTCGTCGGGGATTCGCCCCTCCACTTT. Protein product: CASSVVGDSPLHF.

The chain couples TRBV27 to TRBJ2-7, with TRBD2 matching 10 bases. The ends lost 4 bases at V and 3 bases at J; junction bases unmatched: 3. This CDR3 comprises 14 residues. Germline values: CDR1 MNHEY, CDR2 SMNVEV (reference sequence). The DNA of the CDR3 is TGTGCCAGCAGTTGGGCTAGCGGGGGCTACGAGCAGTACTTC. Translating it yields CASSWASGGYEQYF.

This clonotype appeared a few times. The genes are TRBV4-2 and TRBJ1-2; no clear D. Germline loops: CDR1 LGHNA, CDR2 YNFKEQ. The CDR3 loop spans 17 amino acids. V lost 3 bases to trimming and J lost 5 bases, with 22 bases between them. CDR3: CASSQVSSLSDWYGYTF. The CDR3 coding sequence is TGTGCCAGCAGCCAGGTTTCTTCTTTATCGGATTGGTATGGCTACACCTTC.

The chain has TRBV27 and TRBJ2-7, with 10 positions matching TRBD2. Germline V CDR1 and CDR2: MNHEY, SMNVEV (reference sequence). CDR3 length equals 15 residues. The V segment lost 6 bases and the J segment 2 bases; nucleotides outside the gene matches: 7. DNA for the CDR3: TGTGCCAGCAGGAGTAGGACTAGCGGAGCCTACGAGCAGTACTTC. Amino acids: CASRSRTSGAYEQYF.

Regarding this clonotype: The junction departs from germline at one end; a sequencing error may be responsible. This chain links TRBV9 with TRBJ2-3; 9 bases are shared with TRBD2. The CDR3 totals 14 residues. CDR1 is SGDLS, CDR2 YYNGEE, per germline. The DNA for the CDR3 is TGTGTCAGCAGTCTAGCGGGACGCACAGATACGCAGTATTTT. Amino acid sequence: CVSSLAGRTDTQYF.

For this clonotype: Relative to the germline gene, one junction end is altered; a read error may explain this. The rearrangement links TRBV7-3 to TRBJ2-5; 13 nucleotides agree with TRBD2. The J call may be in error: the DNA end matches TRBJ2-7 better. The germline V gene has CDR1 SGHTA and CDR2 FQGTGA. The CDR3 covers 15 residues. DNA of the CDR3: TGTGCCAGCAACTTACTAGCGGGAGGGGTCAACGAGCAGTACTTC. Translation: CASNLLAGGVNEQYF.

This clonotype was observed many times. The chain is built from TRBV6-1 and TRBJ2-7; D not certain. Trimming took off 3 bases at V and 4 bases at J, with 10 bases between the two ends. Germline loops: CDR1 MNHNS, CDR2 SASEGT. The CDR3 loop spans 13 amino acids. The CDR3 sequence is CASSDSGLYEQYF. CDR3 bases: TGTGCCAGCAGTGACTCCGGGTTGTACGAGCAGTACTTC.

This clonotype was counted only a few times. The chain uses TRBV20-1 and TRBJ1-1, with a possible D match to TRBD1 (5 bases). Trimming cost V 4 bases and J 1 base, with 13 bases left between them. CDR3 length: 14 residues. Germline CDR1 and CDR2: DFQATT and SNEGSKA (reference sequence). In DNA, the CDR3 is TGCAGTGCTAACGGGGGAGGGGCGAACACTGAAGCTTTCTTT. Residues: CSANGGGANTEAFF.

The chain is built from TRBV6-5 and TRBJ2-5; 8 bases are a match to TRBD2. The trim removed 5 bases at V and 7 bases at J, leaving 9 bases unmatched. In germline, CDR1 is MNHEY, CDR2 SVGAGI. The CDR3 loop spans 14 amino acids. In DNA, the CDR3 is TGTGCCAGCAGTGGACTAGCCGGTGTCGGGACCCAGTACTTC. Protein sequence: CASSGLAGVGTQYF.

This chain uses TRBV7-3 with TRBJ2-1; weak D call: TRBD1 (6 bases). Per the germline V gene, CDR1 is SGHTA and CDR2 is FQGTGA. The CDR3 sequence is 15 residues long. Deletions cut 6 bases from V and 9 bases from J, with 21 bases between. CDR3 protein: CASSGAGAPTGEQFF. CDR3 coding DNA: TGTGCCAGCAGTGGGGCAGGGGCCCCGACGGGTGAGCAGTTCTTC.

Concerning this clonotype itself: One junction end does not reproduce the germline sequence, and a read error may be involved. The J gene is TRBJ2-1, the V gene TRBV4-1, with TRBD2 matching over 9 bases. This CDR3 is 16 amino acids long. Germline V gives CDR1 MGHRA, CDR2 YSYEKL. CDR3 residues: CASSQEGLAGYNERFF. The CDR3 bases are TGCGCCAGCAGCCAAGAAGGCCTAGCGGGGTACAATGAGCGGTTCTTC.

The J gene is TRBJ2-5, the V gene TRBV20-1, with 10 bases identical to TRBD2. V was clipped by 6 bases and J by 1 base; unmatched bases: 8. Germline CDR1 DFQATT, CDR2 SNEGSKA (reference sequence). The CDR3 totals 15 residues. For the CDR3, the DNA is TGCAGTGCAATCACAATAGCGGGGGGCCAAGAGACCCAGTACTTC. It yields the protein CSAITIAGGQETQYF.

The table lists this clonotype with a count of one. This may come from a read error, since a much larger clone is one base off. The rearrangement uses TRBV5-1 and TRBJ2-1; 10 bases are a match to TRBD1. The CDR3 contains 20 residues. Germline CDR1 is SGHRS and CDR2 is YFSETQ. The CDR3 loop reads CAGSWPGQGPTTTSYNEQFF. The CDR3 DNA follows: TGCGCCGGCAGTTGGCCGGGACAGGGGCCCACTACGACCTCCTACAATGAGCAGTTCTTC.

The chain has TRBV20-1 and TRBJ2-7; no reliable D call. Germline V gene lookup returns CDR1 DFQATT and CDR2 SNEGSKA (reference sequence). Trimming took 5 bases from V and 3 from J, leaving 11 bases between them. CDR3 length: 12 amino acids. The CDR3 DNA sequence: TGCAGTGCTTCAGAGGATTACTACGAGCAGTACTTC. Translation: CSASEDYYEQYF.

The chain is built from TRBV7-2 and TRBJ2-7; 11 bases agree with TRBD1. This CDR3 contains 14 residues. The junction had 9 bases not matched to a gene; V was cut back by 4 bases and J by 10 bases. Per germline, CDR1 SGHTA and CDR2 FQGNSA. The CDR3 nucleotides are TGTGCCAGCAGCTCGGTGGGACAGGGGGAAACCCAGTACTTC. This translates into CASSSVGQGETQYF.

This clonotype was detected many times. The chain links TRBV20-1 to TRBJ2-3, with D uncertain. The CDR3 is 12 amino acids. Germline assignment: CDR1 DFQATT and CDR2 SNEGSKA (reference sequence). V dropped 3 bases and J dropped 3 bases, with 7 bases sitting between them. The CDR3 nucleotides read TGCAGTGCTAGTGTGGGTACAGATACGCAGTATTTT. Its protein product is CSASVGTDTQYF.

This chain links TRBV15 with TRBJ1-5; D gene uncertain. From germline, CDR1 is LNHNV and CDR2 YYDKDF (reference sequence). Trimming left V 5 bases short and J 4 bases short, with 9 bases between. CDR3 length: 13 amino acids. The CDR3 nucleotides read TGTGCCACCAGCCCAGAGAAAAATCAGCCCCAGCATTTT. It specifies CATSPEKNQPQHF.

V usage is TRBV10-3 and J usage is TRBJ2-3, with 11 bases identical to TRBD2. The V and J ends lost 5 bases and 8 bases, in that order; junction bases with no gene match: 15. The length of the CDR3 is 17 residues. Germline values: CDR1 ENHRY, CDR2 SYGVKD. CDR3 protein: CAISSPTLAGGTSTQYF. The CDR3 DNA sequence: TGTGCCATCAGTAGCCCAACTCTAGCGGGGGGAACTTCTACGCAGTATTTT.

V usage is TRBV20-1 and J usage is TRBJ2-1, with 9 bases lining up with TRBD2. With V trimmed by 4 bases and J by 7 bases, 11 bases remained unmatched. The CDR3 totals 15 residues. Looked up from germline, CDR1 is DFQATT and CDR2 is SNEGSKA (reference sequence). CDR3 in amino acids: CSAKTSGYDRNEQFF. DNA of the CDR3: TGCAGTGCTAAAACTAGCGGGTATGACAGGAATGAGCAGTTCTTC.

The gene calls are TRBV18 and TRBJ2-7, with D possibly being TRBD1 (6 bases). The CDR3 is made up of 17 amino acids. V lost 4 bases, J lost 5 bases, and 24 bases lay in between. CDR1 is KGHSH and CDR2 is LQKENI in the germline V gene. The DNA of the CDR3 is TGTGCCAGCTCACGAGACACCCCAGGGGCCCCGCATGACGAGCAGTACTTC. Encoded protein: CASSRDTPGAPHDEQYF.

The chain is built from TRBV30 and TRBJ1-1, with no clear D. The CDR3 covers 11 residues. Trimming left V 3 bases short and J 8 bases short, with 10 bases between. Germline V gives CDR1 GTSNPN, CDR2 SVGIG (reference sequence). CDR3 region: CAWSPRVEAFF. CDR3 sequence (DNA): TGTGCCTGGAGCCCCCGGGTCGAAGCTTTCTTT. The variable domain in full, completed from reference TRBV30 and TRBJ1-1, reads SQTIHQWPATLVQPVGSPLSLECTVEGTSNPNLYWYRQAAGRGLQLLFYSVGIGQISSEVPQNLSASRPQDRQFILSSKKLLLSDSGFYLCAWSPRVEAFFGQGTRLTVV.

This clonotype appeared a few times. The chain employs TRBV30 and TRBJ2-7; 8 bases fit TRBD1. The V gene's germline CDR1 is GTSNPN and CDR2 SVGIG (reference sequence). V lost 8 bases to trimming and J lost 2 bases; unmatched junction nucleotides: 5. The CDR3 covers 12 residues. The CDR3 DNA is TGTGCCCTCCGGGACAGGACCTACGAGCAGTACTTC. Protein: CALRDRTYEQYF. The full variable domain, rest sourced from reference TRBV30 and TRBJ2-7, is SQTIHQWPATLVQPVGSPLSLECTVEGTSNPNLYWYRQAAGRGLQLLFYSVGIGQISSEVPQNLSASRPQDRQFILSSKKLLLSDSGFYLCALRDRTYEQYFGPGTRLTVT.

The V and J genes are TRBV7-8 and TRBJ2-1; 9 bases are shared with TRBD2. Germline V gene sequence: CDR1 SGHVS, CDR2 FQNEAQ. Trimming at V came to 1 base and at J to 4 bases, leaving 17 bases not matched to a gene. The CDR3 has 20 amino acids. CDR3 bases: TGTGCCAGCAGCTTAGGCGCCAGCGGGAGGAGGAGGAATCTTTACAATGAGCAGTTCTTC. It translates to CASSLGASGRRRNLYNEQFF.

This clonotype appeared many times. The chain employs TRBV20-1 and TRBJ2-1, with 13 bases matching TRBD2. CDR1 and CDR2 from the germline V gene are DFQATT and SNEGSKA (reference sequence). The CDR3 extends over 15 amino acids. Trimming cost V 6 bases and J 2 bases; bases outside gene matches: 4. CDR3 loop: CSAGLAGRTYNEQFF. CDR3 sequence (DNA): TGCAGTGCGGGACTAGCGGGACGGACCTACAATGAGCAGTTCTTC.

This clonotype has only a few counts. The rearrangement joins TRBV20-1 to TRBJ2-1, with D perhaps matching TRBD1 (6 bases). The CDR3 runs to 15 residues. V gave up 0 bases and J gave up 10 bases, with 19 bases separating them. Looked up from germline, CDR1 is DFQATT and CDR2 is SNEGSKA (reference sequence). The CDR3: CSARDRGPGVYEQFF. DNA for the CDR3: TGCAGTGCTAGAGACCGGGGCCCAGGGGTATACGAGCAGTTCTTC.

The genes are TRBV6-5 and TRBJ1-2, with a tentative D call TRBD1 (5 bases). Germline values: CDR1 MNHEY, CDR2 SVGAGI. Trimming took off 0 bases at V and 4 bases at J, with 9 bases between the two ends. The CDR3 loop spans 14 amino acids. CDR3 bases: TGTGCCAGCAGTTACTCCGACAGTCTCTATGGCTACACCTTC. Amino acid sequence: CASSYSDSLYGYTF.

This clonotype was detected a few times. The chain uses TRBV6-1 and TRBJ1-4, with D hard to call. Trimming cost V 0 bases and J 4 bases, with 12 bases left between them. Germline V gives CDR1 MNHNS, CDR2 SASEGT. This CDR3 is 16 amino acids long. The CDR3 loop reads CASSEASATLNEKLFF. CDR3 DNA: TGTGCCAGCAGTGAAGCGTCCGCTACCCTTAATGAAAAACTGTTTTTT.

V is TRBV5-1 and J is TRBJ1-1; D not resolved. This CDR3 region has 13 residues. V dropped 0 bases and J dropped 4 bases, with 7 bases sitting between them. Germline V CDR1 and CDR2: SGHRS, YFSETQ. The CDR3: CASSLVHFTEAFF. The CDR3 DNA follows: TGCGCCAGCAGCTTGGTACACTTCACTGAAGCTTTCTTT.